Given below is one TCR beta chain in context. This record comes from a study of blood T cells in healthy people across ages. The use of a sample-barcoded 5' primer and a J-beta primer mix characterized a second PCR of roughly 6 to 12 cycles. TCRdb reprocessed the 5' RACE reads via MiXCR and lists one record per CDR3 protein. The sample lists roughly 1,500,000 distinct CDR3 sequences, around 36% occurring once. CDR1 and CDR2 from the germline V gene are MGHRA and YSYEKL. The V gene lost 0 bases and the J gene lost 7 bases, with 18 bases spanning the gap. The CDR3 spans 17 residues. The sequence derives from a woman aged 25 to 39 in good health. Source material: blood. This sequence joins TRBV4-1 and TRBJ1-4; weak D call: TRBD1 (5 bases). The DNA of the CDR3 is TGCGCCAGCAGCCAAGATCCGGTTGGCGGGGGTCGTGAAAAACTGTTTTTT. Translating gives CASSQDPVGGGREKLFF.